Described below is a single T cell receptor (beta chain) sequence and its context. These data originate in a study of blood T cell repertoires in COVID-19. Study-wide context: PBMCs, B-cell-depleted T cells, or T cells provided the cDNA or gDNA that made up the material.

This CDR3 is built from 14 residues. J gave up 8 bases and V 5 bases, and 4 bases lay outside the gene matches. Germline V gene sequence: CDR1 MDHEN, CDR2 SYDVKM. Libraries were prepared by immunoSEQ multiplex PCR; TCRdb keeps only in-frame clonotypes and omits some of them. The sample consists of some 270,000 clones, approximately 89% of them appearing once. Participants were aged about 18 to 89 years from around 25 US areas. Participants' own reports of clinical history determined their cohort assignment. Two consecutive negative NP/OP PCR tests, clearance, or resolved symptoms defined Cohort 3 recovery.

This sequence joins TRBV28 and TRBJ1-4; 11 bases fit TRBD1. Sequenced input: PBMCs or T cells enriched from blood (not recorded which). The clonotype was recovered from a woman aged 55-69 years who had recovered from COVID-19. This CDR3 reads CASSLGQGGEKLFF. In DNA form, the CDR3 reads TGTGCCAGCAGTCTGGGACAGGGGGGCGAAAAACTGTTTTTT.